The rows below give T cell receptor beta chains drawn from one sample of a study of OX40 agonist ivuxolimab in advanced cancers. The protocol was immunoSEQ multiplex PCR, while the TCRdb copy is restricted to in-frame clones and leaves out a portion. The table lists under 65,000 clones, roughly 85% of them singletons, with around 21% in the top ten. The sequences come from CD4+ or CD8+ T cells sorted from blood, collected in a trial of the OX40 agonist ivuxolimab. The receptors were sampled from an adult with an advanced solid tumor such as melanoma, head and neck, liver or kidney cancer. Each CDR3 is given with its conserved first and last residue. Fields, in order: CDR3 length, J gene, clone size, D gene, V gene, CDR3 DNA, CDR3 protein. D genes are given only for firm matches. Where a row states a size, it is once, few, many or the class of an expanded clone; other rows omit it.

>14|TRBJ2-1|.|.|TRBV7-9
TGTGCCAGCAGCTTAGCAGGGGACGTTTATGAGCAGTTCTTC
CASSLAGDVYEQFF
>14|TRBJ2-7|.|TRBD1|TRBV7-6
TGTGCCAGCAGCCTGGACAGGAGATCCTACGAGCAGTACTTC
CASSLDRRSYEQYF
>16|TRBJ2-3|.|TRBD2|TRBV7-6
TGTGCCAGCAGCCCACTAGCGGGGGGTGGAACAGATACGCAGTATTTT
CASSPLAGGGTDTQYF
>15|TRBJ2-2|.|TRBD1|TRBV6-4
TGTGCCAGCAGTGAGGGGACAGGGGGCACCGGGGAGCTGTTTTTT
CASSEGTGGTGELFF
>14|TRBJ2-5|.|.|TRBV6-5
TGTGCCAGCAGTTACTCGTACGGGGAGGAGACCCAGTACTTC
CASSYSYGEETQYF
>13|TRBJ1-2|.|.|TRBV4-3
TGCGCCAGCAGCCAGACAGAAAACTATGGCTACACCTTC
CASSQTENYGYTF
>13|TRBJ1-1|.|.|TRBV6-6
TGTGCCAGCAGTTACGGGGGAAGCACTGAAGCTTTCTTT
CASSYGGSTEAFF
>15|TRBJ1-5|many|.|TRBV10-3
TGTGCCATCAGTGAAAGTCGGGGGAACAATCAGCCCCAGCATTTT
CAISESRGNNQPQHF
>16|TRBJ2-3|.|TRBD2|TRBV9
TGTGCCAGCAGCGGGGATAGGCTAGCGGACACAGATACGCAGTATTTT
CASSGDRLADTDTQYF
>16|TRBJ2-1|.|TRBD2|TRBV28
TGTGCCACCATTCAATTAGCGGGGGGGCGGGGTGGTGAGCAGTTCTTC
CATIQLAGGRGGEQFF
>16|TRBJ2-2|.|TRBD1|TRBV29-1
TGCAGCGTTGAATTCCGGGACAGGGGTAACACCGGGGAGCTGTTTTTT
CSVEFRDRGNTGELFF
>15|TRBJ1-2|.|.|TRBV7-6
TGTGCCAGCAGCTTAGATTTGGGGGCGGGCCATGGCTACACCTTC
CASSLDLGAGHGYTF
>14|TRBJ2-1|many|.|TRBV27
TGTGCCAGCAGTCCTATGGGGCCCTACAATGAGCAGTTCTTC
CASSPMGPYNEQFF
>14|TRBJ2-2|.|.|TRBV29-1
TGCAGCGTTGAATGGCCAAAGGGCACCGGGGAGCTGTTTTTT
CSVEWPKGTGELFF
>14|TRBJ2-7|.|.|TRBV27
TGTGCCAGCAGTTTTAGGGAGACAGAATACGAGCAGTACTTC
CASSFRETEYEQYF
>15|TRBJ2-5|.|.|TRBV9
TGTGCCAGCAGCACCTTTGGACTCCCGGGAGAGACCCAGTACTTC
CASSTFGLPGETQYF
>15|TRBJ2-5|.|TRBD1|TRBV5-4
TGTGCCAGCAGCTTATCAGGGACAGGGGACAAGACCCAGTACTTC
CASSLSGTGDKTQYF
>14|TRBJ1-1|once|.|TRBV9
TGTGCCAGCAGCGTAGAGGGGGGGAGCACTGAAGCTTTCTTT
CASSVEGGSTEAFF
>14|TRBJ2-3|.|.|TRBV4-3
TGCGCCAGCAGCCCTGGCCCCTCTGGGGATACGCAGTATTTT
CASSPGPSGDTQYF
>17|TRBJ1-4|.|TRBD1|TRBV7-9
TGTGCCAGCAGCTTAGGGGCTCGACAGGGGGAGACTGAAAAACTGTTTTTT
CASSLGARQGETEKLFF
>16|TRBJ1-6|few|.|TRBV27
TGTGCCAGCAGTTTATCGACCTCAGGACCGAATTCACCCCTCCACTTT
CASSLSTSGPNSPLHF
>15|TRBJ1-2|.|TRBD1|TRBV13
TGTGCCAGCAGCTCCCCAGGGGGGATTAACTATGGCTACACCTTC
CASSSPGGINYGYTF
>15|TRBJ1-2|.|.|TRBV6-5
TGTGCCAGCAGTGCGACCGGGGGGGGTCCCTATGGCTACACCTTC
CASSATGGGPYGYTF
>11|TRBJ1-2|.|.|TRBV28
TGTGCCAGCAGTTTTGGGAGGGGCTACACCTTC
CASSFGRGYTF
>13|TRBJ2-1|.|TRBD1|TRBV29-1
TGCAGCGTTGAAGGACAGGGAATCCATGAGCAGTTCTTC
CSVEGQGIHEQFF
>10|TRBJ1-6|once|.|TRBV6-5
TGTGCCAGCAGTGACCGTACCGTCCACTTT
CASSDRTVHF
>14|TRBJ1-1|.|.|TRBV6-5
TGTGCCAGCAGTTACCCCGGGAGGAACACTGAAGCTTTCTTT
CASSYPGRNTEAFF
>16|TRBJ1-1|.|.|TRBV4-3
TGCGCCAGCAGCCAAGATTTGAACATCATGAACACTGAAGCTTTCTTT
CASSQDLNIMNTEAFF
>15|TRBJ2-1|.|.|TRBV4-1
TGCGCCAGCAGCCAAGGTCCCCGGGGGTTCGATGAGCAGTTCTTC
CASSQGPRGFDEQFF
>15|TRBJ2-3|.|.|TRBV5-5
TGTGCCAGCAGCACGGAAGGATTTAACACAGATACGCAGTATTTT
CASSTEGFNTDTQYF
>16|TRBJ2-7|.|TRBD2|TRBV11-2
TGTGCCAGCAGCCTCTGGACTAGCGGGGGCCACTACGAGCAGTACTTC
CASSLWTSGGHYEQYF
>13|TRBJ1-1|.|TRBD1|TRBV25-1
TGTGCCAGCAAGGGGGCGACCCGGGGTGAAGCTTTCTTT
CASKGATRGEAFF
>13|TRBJ2-5|.|.|TRBV4-3
TGCGCCAGCAGCCAAGACACTCGAGGGACCCAGTACTTC
CASSQDTRGTQYF
>17|TRBJ1-2|.|TRBD1|TRBV4-3
TGCGCCAGCAGCCAAGATCGTTCAGGGGGTGCTAACTATGGCTACACCTTC
CASSQDRSGGANYGYTF
>13|TRBJ1-2|.|.|TRBV5-5
TGTGCCAGCAGCGCCGGGTGGGCAGAGAGCTACACCTTC
CASSAGWAESYTF
>16|TRBJ2-7|.|TRBD2|TRBV19
TGTGCCAGTAGTGCTCGGACTAGCGGGGCTCCCTACGAGCAGTACTTC
CASSARTSGAPYEQYF
>15|TRBJ2-1|.|TRBD1|TRBV7-9
TGTGCCAGCTTCCGGGGACAGGGGCCTTACAATGAGCAGTTCTTC
CASFRGQGPYNEQFF
>17|TRBJ1-1|once|.|TRBV14
TGTGCCAGCAGCCAAGATTATGATTTTGAGAGAACAACTGAAGCTTTCTTT
CASSQDYDFERTTEAFF
>13|TRBJ1-1|.|.|TRBV10-3
TGTGCCGTTAGGACAGTTACCTTTTCTGAAGCTTTCTTT
CAVRTVTFSEAFF
>14|TRBJ2-1|once|TRBD1|TRBV9
TGTGCCAGCAGCCCCACAGGGGACTACAATGAGCAGTTCTTC
CASSPTGDYNEQFF